A single sample is the source of the 5 T cell receptor beta chains below, sequenced in a study of blood T cell repertoires in COVID-19. The data were produced by immunoSEQ multiplex PCR, yet TCRdb's version contains in-frame clones alone and is incomplete. The sample consists of under 100,000 clones, about nine tenths of them appearing once. Sample: peripheral blood. The receptors shown here come from a man aged 45 to 65 with acute or convalescent COVID-19.

The J gene is TRBJ1-2, the V gene TRBV6-5, with 9 bases that match TRBD1. In germline, CDR1 is MNHEY, CDR2 SVGAGI. V gave up 7 bases and J gave up 7 bases; unmatched junction bases: 7. CDR3 size: 13 residues. The DNA for the CDR3 is TGTGCCAGCAAAAGGACAGGGGAGGGTGGCTACACCTTC. It encodes CASKRTGEGGYTF.

The chain joins TRBV5-1 to TRBJ2-1; 7 positions agree with TRBD2. V lost 4 bases to trimming and J lost 4 bases; unmatched junction nucleotides: 14. Germline lookup yields CDR1 SGHRS and CDR2 YFSETQ. The CDR3 spans 17 residues. In nucleotides, the CDR3 is TGCGCCAGCAGCCCACAACCCCGGGACTACCTATACAATGAGCAGTTCTTC. This codes for CASSPQPRDYLYNEQFF.

The gene calls are TRBV4-1 and TRBJ2-3; 9 positions agree with TRBD2. V was pared by 0 bases and J by 5 bases, with 12 bases of the junction left unmatched. The CDR3 runs 18 residues. Germline V lookup: CDR1 MGHRA, CDR2 YSYEKL. The CDR3 sequence: CASSQEATSGRLGDTQYF. CDR3 bases: TGCGCCAGCAGCCAAGAAGCAACCAGCGGGAGGCTAGGAGATACGCAGTATTTT.

This sequence joins TRBV19 and TRBJ2-1; the match to TRBD1 covers 9 bases. Unmatched junction bases numbered 4, after V lost 4 bases and J lost 0 bases. Germline V CDR1 and CDR2: LNHDA, SQIVND (reference sequence). The CDR3 loop spans 16 amino acids. CDR3 protein: CASSRTGGSSYNEQFF. For the CDR3, the DNA is TGTGCCAGTAGTAGAACAGGGGGCAGCTCCTACAATGAGCAGTTCTTC.

V gene TRBV11-2 combines with J gene TRBJ1-2; D gene unclear. Germline CDR1 SGHAT, CDR2 FQNNGV. The CDR3 is 13 residues long. V was shortened by 4 bases and J by 4 bases, with 10 bases between the two germline ends. The CDR3: CASSSVRFYGYTF. Written as DNA, the CDR3 is TGTGCCAGCAGCTCCGTCCGGTTCTATGGCTACACCTTC.